The 19 T cell receptor beta chains below come from one sample, sequenced in a study of shared clonotypes between healthy human individuals. Produced via immunoSEQ multiplex PCR; TCRdb's table is partial and in-frame only. This table holds roughly 500,000 clones, 79% found once. The sample consisted of PBMCs. The origin of the receptors is a woman aged 40 to 55 in good health. Some clones in this sample may be carry-over from other donors' samples.

V and J are TRBV19 and TRBJ2-2; D perhaps matches TRBD1 (5 bases). V was cut by 0 bases and J by 7 bases, with 15 bases left in between. This CDR3 comprises 16 residues. Per germline, CDR1 LNHDA and CDR2 SQIVND (reference sequence). The CDR3 DNA follows: TGTGCCAGTAGTATAGAGTACCTCAGGGTAGGCGGGGAGCTGTTTTTT. Translation: CASSIEYLRVGGELFF.

The genes are TRBV6-5 and TRBJ2-2, with 7 nucleotides matching TRBD1. CDR3 length: 15 residues. The germline V gene encodes CDR1 MNHEY and CDR2 SVGAGI. V lost 6 bases and J lost 0; bases outside the gene matches: 4. CDR3 protein: CASSRDSANTGELFF. CDR3 in DNA: TGTGCCAGCAGCCGGGACAGCGCGAACACCGGGGAGCTGTTTTTT.

V is TRBV11-2 and J is TRBJ1-5; a weak D match, TRBD1 (5 bases). Germline CDR1 is SGHAT and CDR2 is FQNNGV. There are 14 residues in the CDR3. V was trimmed by 5 bases and J by 1 base, leaving 9 bases between them. CDR3 protein: CASSQGRSNQPQHF. As DNA, the CDR3 is TGTGCCAGCAGCCAGGGTCGAAGCAATCAGCCCCAGCATTTT.

The CDR3 bases are TGTGCCAGCTCTATAGCGGGAGGCTACAATGAGCAGTTCTTC. It yields the protein CASSIAGGYNEQFF. The V call is TRBV9, the J call TRBJ2-1; 10 bases fit TRBD2. There are 14 residues in the CDR3. Looked up from germline, CDR1 is SGDLS and CDR2 is YYNGEE. V was pared by 7 bases and J by 3 bases, with 4 bases of the junction left unmatched.

V and J are TRBV28 and TRBJ2-5; D perhaps matches TRBD1 (6 bases). V was pared by 8 bases and J by 0 bases, with 13 bases between. Germline V CDR1 and CDR2: MDHEN, SYDVKM. The CDR3 covers 14 residues. The CDR3 sequence is CASSRTGNQETQYF. Here the CDR3 DNA reads TGTGCCAGCTCCCGAACAGGGAACCAAGAGACCCAGTACTTC.

The chain combines TRBV5-5 with TRBJ1-2; D may be TRBD1 (5 bases). This CDR3 comprises 15 residues. V was pared by 0 bases and J by 4 bases, with 13 bases between. CDR1 SGHKS and CDR2 YYEKEE come from the germline V gene (reference sequence). The CDR3 DNA reads as TGTGCCAGCAGCTTGGGTGACAGTTTCTCCTATGGCTACACCTTC. Its protein product is CASSLGDSFSYGYTF. Filled out from reference TRBV5-5 and TRBJ1-2, the complete variable domain reads DAGVTQSPTHLIKTRGQQVTLRCSPISGHKSVSWYQQVLGQGPQFIFQYYEKEERGRGNFPDRFSARQFPNYSSELNVNALLLGDSALYLCASSLGDSFSYGYTFGSGTRLTVV.

The chain uses TRBV18 and TRBJ2-1, with D possibly matching TRBD2 (6 bases). CDR3 length equals 15 residues. The germline gives CDR1 KGHSH, CDR2 LQKENI. V lost 3 bases and J lost 7, with 16 bases in between. The CDR3 is CASSPGVGSGNEQFF. Here the CDR3 DNA reads TGTGCCAGCTCACCTGGGGTAGGTAGCGGAAATGAGCAGTTCTTC. Complete variable domain (other parts from reference TRBV18 and TRBJ2-1): NAGVMQNPRHLVRRRGQEARLRCSPMKGHSHVYWYRQLPEEGLKFMVYLQKENIIDESGMPKERFSAEFPKEGPSILRIQQVVRGDSAAYFCASSPGVGSGNEQFFGPGTRLTVL.

V gene TRBV28 combines with J gene TRBJ2-7, with 9 positions matching TRBD2. Germline V CDR1 and CDR2: MDHEN, SYDVKM. This CDR3 is 16 amino acids long. V lost 5 bases to trimming and J lost 2 bases; unmatched junction nucleotides: 10. This CDR3 is CASSPFRTSAAYEQYF. The CDR3 nucleotides read TGTGCCAGCAGTCCCTTCAGGACTAGCGCGGCCTACGAGCAGTACTTC.

The V call is TRBV29-1, the J call TRBJ2-1; D perhaps matches TRBD2 (6 bases). Trimming removed 6 bases at V and 2 bases at J, with 17 bases between. Germline V gene sequence: CDR1 SQVTM, CDR2 ANQGSEA. The CDR3 runs 15 residues. DNA for the CDR3: TGCAGCGTCTCCATCCGGGGGACGCCCTACAATGAGCAGTTCTTC. This encodes CSVSIRGTPYNEQFF.

V gene TRBV7-2 combines with J gene TRBJ1-1; 7 nucleotides line up with TRBD1. The CDR3 consists of 14 residues. V trimming: 1 base; J trimming: 5 bases; junction bases outside the gene matches: 4. CDR1 is SGHTA and CDR2 is FQGNSA in the germline V gene. CDR3 amino acids: CASSLESGGTEAFF. The CDR3 DNA is TGTGCCAGCAGCTTAGAGTCAGGGGGAACTGAAGCTTTCTTT. The full variable domain, in which reference TRBV7-2 and TRBJ1-1 provide the parts outside the CDR3, is GAGVSQSPSNKVTEKGKDVELRCDPISGHTALYWYRQSLGQGLEFLIYFQGNSAPDKSGLPSDRFSAERTGGSVSTLTIQRTQQEDSAVYLCASSLESGGTEAFFGQGTRLTVV.

This clone was seen just once. This chain joins TRBV7-2 and TRBJ1-2; a weak D match, TRBD1 (6 bases). The CDR3 consists of 17 residues. The germline gives CDR1 SGHTA, CDR2 FQGNSA. Trimming pared 5 bases from V and 0 bases from J, leaving 19 bases between. The CDR3 loop reads CASSLRDKFVPNYGYTF. The CDR3, as DNA: TGTGCCAGCAGCCTCCGGGACAAATTCGTTCCTAACTATGGCTACACCTTC.

Details on this clone: Additional DNA sequences in this sample encode the identical CDR3. The chain has TRBV18 and TRBJ2-3; D gene uncertain. Germline values: CDR1 KGHSH, CDR2 LQKENI. V gave up 3 bases and J gave up 1 base, with 5 bases separating them. CDR3 length: 13 amino acids. CDR3: CASSPSGTDTQYF. The CDR3 nucleotides read TGTGCCAGCTCACCCTCGGGCACAGATACGCAGTATTTT.

This clone was detected once. The chain joins TRBV28 to TRBJ2-1; TRBD2 matches 7 bases. Germline V lookup: CDR1 MDHEN, CDR2 SYDVKM. V shed 4 bases and J 12 bases; nucleotides not matched to a gene: 9. The CDR3 covers 13 residues. CDR3 sequence (DNA): TGTGCCAGCAGTTCGGGGGGAGGCCCCTTGCAGTTCTTC. Encoded protein: CASSSGGGPLQFF.

This rearrangement joins TRBV11-2 to TRBJ2-1; 10 nucleotides match TRBD2. The length of the CDR3 is 15 residues. Looked up from germline, CDR1 is SGHAT and CDR2 is FQNNGV. J gave up 5 bases and V 2 bases, and 3 bases lay outside the gene matches. The CDR3 sequence is CASSLSSGSHNEQFF. The DNA of the CDR3 is TGTGCCAGCAGCTTATCTAGCGGGAGCCACAATGAGCAGTTCTTC. The whole variable domain, filled in from reference TRBV11-2 and TRBJ2-1, reads EAGVAQSPRYKIIEKRQSVAFWCNPISGHATLYWYQQILGQGPKLLIQFQNNGVVDDSQLPKDRFSAERLKGVDSTLKIQPAKLEDSAVYLCASSLSSGSHNEQFFGPGTRLTVL.

This chain connects TRBV27 to TRBJ2-3, with 8 bases matching TRBD2. The CDR3 runs to 16 residues. The V gene end was trimmed by 5 bases and the J gene end by 6 bases; junction bases not matched to a gene: 13. Germline V CDR1 and CDR2: MNHEY, SMNVEV (reference sequence). The CDR3 loop reads CASSPGGPPPGDTQYF. CDR3 DNA: TGTGCCAGCAGTCCGGGAGGGCCCCCACCCGGTGATACGCAGTATTTT.

The chain joins TRBV18 to TRBJ2-1; 7 bases map to TRBD2. Germline CDR1 and CDR2: KGHSH and LQKENI. CDR3 length: 15 amino acids. V shed 4 bases and J 6 bases; nucleotides not matched to a gene: 9. CDR3 nucleotide sequence: TGTGCCAGCTCACGAGGGACTACCCTGGCCAATGAGCAGTTCTTC. This gives the protein CASSRGTTLANEQFF.

V usage is TRBV4-2 and J usage is TRBJ1-1; D not resolved. The V gene's germline CDR1 is LGHNA and CDR2 YNFKEQ. CDR3 length: 15 residues. Deletions cut 7 bases from V and 0 bases from J, with 15 bases between. The CDR3 bases are TGTGCCAGCACGGTTCAATTCAGTGTGAACACTGAAGCTTTCTTT. It encodes CASTVQFSVNTEAFF.

This chain connects TRBV28 to TRBJ2-1; 7 nucleotides agree with TRBD2. The CDR3 totals 17 residues. Germline CDR1 and CDR2: MDHEN and SYDVKM. V shed 3 bases and J 6 bases; nucleotides not matched to a gene: 14. The CDR3 coding sequence is TGTGCCAGCAGTTTTCTATTGGGCGGGAGCTCAATCAATGAGCAGTTCTTC. It specifies CASSFLLGGSSINEQFF.

The J gene is TRBJ2-3, the V gene TRBV27; maybe TRBD2 (6 bases). The CDR3 is made up of 16 amino acids. Trimming removed 1 base from V and 0 bases from J, with 11 bases in between. The germline V gene has CDR1 MNHEY and CDR2 SMNVEV (reference sequence). CDR3 protein: CASSLLGRDSTDTQYF. The CDR3 DNA sequence: TGTGCCAGCAGTTTATTGGGGCGGGACAGCACAGATACGCAGTATTTT.